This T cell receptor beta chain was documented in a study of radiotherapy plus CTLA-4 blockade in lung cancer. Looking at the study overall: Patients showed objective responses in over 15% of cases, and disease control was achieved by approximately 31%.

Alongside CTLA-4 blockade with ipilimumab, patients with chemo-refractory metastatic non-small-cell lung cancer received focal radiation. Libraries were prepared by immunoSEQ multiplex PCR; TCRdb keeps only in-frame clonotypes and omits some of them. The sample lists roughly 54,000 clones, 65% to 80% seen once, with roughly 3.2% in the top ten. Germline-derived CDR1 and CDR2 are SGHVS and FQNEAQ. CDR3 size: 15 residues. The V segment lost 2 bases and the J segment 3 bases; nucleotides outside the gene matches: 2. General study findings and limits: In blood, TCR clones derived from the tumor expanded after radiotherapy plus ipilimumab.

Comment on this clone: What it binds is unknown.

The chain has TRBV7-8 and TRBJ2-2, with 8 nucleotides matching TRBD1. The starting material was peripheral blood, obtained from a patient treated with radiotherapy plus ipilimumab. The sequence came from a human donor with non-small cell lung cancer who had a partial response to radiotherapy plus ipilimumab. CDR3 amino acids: CASSLRDRHTGELFF. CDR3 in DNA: TGTGCCAGCAGCTTACGGGACAGGCACACCGGGGAGCTGTTTTTT. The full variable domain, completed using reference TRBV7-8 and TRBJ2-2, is GAGVSQSPRYKVAKRGQDVALRCDPISGHVSLFWYQQALGQGPEFLTYFQNEAQLDKSGLPSDRFFAERPEGSVSTLKIQRTQQEDSAVYLCASSLRDRHTGELFFGEGSRLTVL.